The TCR beta chain described here comes from a study of blood T cell repertoires in COVID-19. Looking at the study overall: Acute and convalescent COVID-19 specimens originated in the United States, Italy and Spain. T cells, B-cell-depleted T cells, or PBMCs supplied cDNA or gDNA.

Original processing methods: For nucleated cells, counts were estimated from reference gene primer amplification. Clones were sequenced by immunoSEQ multiplex PCR, and TCRdb holds only the in-frame ones, with some missing. That table supplies the V and J calls and clone size; D and trimming were determined from the DNA. The table has roughly 100,000 clones, roughly 79% seen once. The specimen was peripheral blood. This receptor was identified in a man in his 70s with acute or convalescent COVID-19.

The CDR3 region has the DNA TGTGCCATCAGTGGACCAGGGCGGAGGGCCGGGGAGCTGTTTTTT. Protein: CAISGPGRRAGELFF. The chain is built from TRBV10-3 and TRBJ2-2, with D possibly TRBD2 on 6 matching bases. This CDR3 spans 15 amino acids. V gave up 4 bases and J gave up 6 bases, with 15 bases separating them. CDR1 is ENHRY and CDR2 is SYGVKD in the germline V gene.